This TCR beta chain was sequenced for a study of shared clonotypes between healthy human individuals. Study observations and caveats: Larger estimated richness was generally seen in naive subsets than in memory subsets. The authors sampled blood alone, and tissue repertoires likely differ.

Assay: immunoSEQ multiplex PCR; the TCRdb copy retains only in-frame clones and omits some. The table shows roughly 1 million clones, with about 80% occurring only once. The V gene end was trimmed by 2 bases and the J gene end by 7 bases; junction bases not matched to a gene: 6. Per germline, CDR1 LNHDA and CDR2 SQIVND (reference sequence). CDR3 length: 15 amino acids. As regards this clone: Antigen unknown.

The genes are TRBV19 and TRBJ2-2; 8 nucleotides line up with TRBD1. The origin of this receptor is a man between 18 and 29 years old in good health. Some clones in this sample may be carry-over from other donors' samples. The specimen sequenced was memory CD4+ T cells from PBMCs. Subset specified: CD45RA-negative fraction. The CDR3 sequence is CASSINGQGIGELFF. CDR3 DNA sequence: TGTGCCAGTAGTATAAACGGACAGGGAATCGGGGAGCTGTTTTTT.